The rows below give T cell receptor beta chains drawn from one sample of a study of cytomegalovirus exposure and HLA in healthy donors. Assay used: immunoSEQ multiplex PCR; TCRdb lists only in-frame clones, some missing. The profile shows 300,000 or so clones, 88% of them singletons. The sample taken for sequencing was PBMCs. The receptors shown here come from a man under 40 in good health and CMV-seronegative. Both conserved end residues are part of each CDR3. A D gene is named only where the DNA matches it firmly. The listing skips clone size in some rows; elsewhere it reads once, few, many or a size class.

j_gene: TRBJ1-4; abundance: -; d_gene: TRBD1; v_gene: TRBV7-9; CDR3nt: TGTGCCAGCAGCTCCGAGGGACAGATAAATGAAAAACTGTTTTTT; CDR3aa: CASSSEGQINEKLFF
j_gene: TRBJ2-5; abundance: once; d_gene: TRBD2; v_gene: TRBV5-1; CDR3nt: TGCGCCAGTATTCGGACGGGAGGGCAAGAGACCCAGTACTTC; CDR3aa: CASIRTGGQETQYF
j_gene: TRBJ1-1; abundance: -; d_gene: TRBD1; v_gene: TRBV6-1; CDR3nt: TGTGCCAGCACCAGAGACAGGGAAGACACTGAAGCTTTCTTT; CDR3aa: CASTRDREDTEAFF
j_gene: TRBJ1-3; abundance: -; d_gene: -; v_gene: TRBV7-2; CDR3nt: TGTGCCAGCAGCTTAGCGTCTGGCGGGAGAATCTCTGGAAACACCATATATTTT; CDR3aa: CASSLASGGRISGNTIYF
j_gene: TRBJ2-5; abundance: -; d_gene: TRBD2; v_gene: TRBV29-1; CDR3nt: TGCAGCGTTGAAGGAGGCGGGACTAGCGGGGGGTACCAAGAGACCCAGTACTTC; CDR3aa: CSVEGGGTSGGYQETQYF
j_gene: TRBJ1-5; abundance: -; d_gene: TRBD1; v_gene: TRBV18; CDR3nt: TGTGCCAGCTCACCTCCGGGACAGGATCAGCCCCAGCATTTT; CDR3aa: CASSPPGQDQPQHF
j_gene: TRBJ1-6; abundance: -; d_gene: -; v_gene: TRBV15; CDR3nt: TGTGCCACCAGCAGAGATTCGGAGGCCTATTCACCCCTCCACTTT; CDR3aa: CATSRDSEAYSPLHF
j_gene: TRBJ2-3; abundance: -; d_gene: -; v_gene: TRBV19; CDR3nt: TGTGCCAGTAGATCTCCGGGACTCAGCACAGATACGCAGTATTTT; CDR3aa: CASRSPGLSTDTQYF
j_gene: TRBJ1-3; abundance: many; d_gene: -; v_gene: TRBV7-8; CDR3nt: TGTGCCAGCAGCTTAGGTGGCAAGTCCTCTGGAAACACCATATATTTT; CDR3aa: CASSLGGKSSGNTIYF
j_gene: TRBJ2-3; abundance: -; d_gene: -; v_gene: TRBV7-9; CDR3nt: TGTGCCAGCAGCCCCAACGGGGAGCCGGAAGATACGCAGTATTTT; CDR3aa: CASSPNGEPEDTQYF
j_gene: TRBJ1-1; abundance: -; d_gene: -; v_gene: TRBV4-1; CDR3nt: TGCGCCAGCAGCCACGCTTTAGATTTGAACACTGAAGCTTTCTTT; CDR3aa: CASSHALDLNTEAFF
j_gene: TRBJ1-2; abundance: -; d_gene: -; v_gene: TRBV27; CDR3nt: TGTGCCAGCAGTTTAAGGGCCGCCGGGGTCTATGGCTACACCTTC; CDR3aa: CASSLRAAGVYGYTF
j_gene: TRBJ1-1; abundance: -; d_gene: -; v_gene: TRBV19; CDR3nt: TGTGCCAGTCGGGGCATTGGACAGACAAACACTGAAGCTTTCTTT; CDR3aa: CASRGIGQTNTEAFF
j_gene: TRBJ2-7; abundance: -; d_gene: TRBD2; v_gene: TRBV6-1; CDR3nt: TGTGCCAGCGGGAGGGTCCCCGAGCAGTACTTC; CDR3aa: CASGRVPEQYF
j_gene: TRBJ2-5; abundance: -; d_gene: -; v_gene: TRBV30; CDR3nt: TGTGCCTGGGATAACAGGGAGAGCACCCAGTACTTC; CDR3aa: CAWDNRESTQYF
j_gene: TRBJ1-2; abundance: -; d_gene: -; v_gene: TRBV19; CDR3nt: TGTGCCAGTACACAGCCATCTAACTATGGCTACACCTTC; CDR3aa: CASTQPSNYGYTF
j_gene: TRBJ2-1; abundance: -; d_gene: -; v_gene: TRBV9; CDR3nt: TGTGCCAGCAGCGCTAAATATGAGCAGTTCTTC; CDR3aa: CASSAKYEQFF
j_gene: TRBJ1-5; abundance: -; d_gene: -; v_gene: TRBV6-1; CDR3nt: TGTGCCAGCAGTGAGTGGGGAGCCTATAGCAATCAGCCCCAGCATTTT; CDR3aa: CASSEWGAYSNQPQHF
j_gene: TRBJ2-1; abundance: -; d_gene: -; v_gene: TRBV27; CDR3nt: TGTGCCAGCACCTGGAGCGGGACACCTTCCTACAATGAGCAGTTCTTC; CDR3aa: CASTWSGTPSYNEQFF
j_gene: TRBJ1-1; abundance: -; d_gene: TRBD1; v_gene: TRBV11-3; CDR3nt: TGTGCCAGCAGCTTAGGGGACAGGGGAGGCACTGAAGCTTTCTTT; CDR3aa: CASSLGDRGGTEAFF
j_gene: TRBJ1-2; abundance: -; d_gene: -; v_gene: TRBV27; CDR3nt: TGTGCCAGCAGTAGGGCGGGGTATCGGGGTTCTAACTATGGCTACACCTTC; CDR3aa: CASSRAGYRGSNYGYTF